Shown below are 13 T cell receptor beta chains from a single sample sequenced in a study of T cells in Graves' hyperthyroidism and ophthalmopathy (dated by TCRdb to the late 2010s). Libraries were built with multiplex PCR. TCRdb records Illumina HiSeq 2000 as the sequencer. Amplification of TCR beta CDR3 regions was carried out from RNA transcripts. For the first round of RT-PCR on the TCR CDR3, the HTBI primer set was used together with the Qiagen OneStep RT-PCR kit. Using fastp trimming at Q25 and MiXCR clonotype assembly, TCRdb reanalyzed the public sequencing data and kept in-frame beta chains. Merged by CDR3 protein, the rows form single entries marked with the most common genes and DNA. Recorded for this sample are 600,000 to 850,000 distinct CDR3 sequences; about 17% of them occurred a single time. Jointly, the top ten make up 15% to 20% of the sample. The sample consisted of blood. Receptors originate from a woman in her forties or fifties with Graves' hyperthyroidism that later progressed to Graves' ophthalmopathy.

V gene TRBV6-1 combines with J gene TRBJ1-4, with a weak D call TRBD1 (6 bases). Between the trimmed V and J ends, which lost 6 bases and 3 bases, there was a span of 11 bases. This CDR3 spans 14 amino acids. From germline, CDR1 is MNHNS and CDR2 SASEGT. CDR3 in DNA: TGTGCCAGCAGGAACACAGGGCCTAATGAAAAACTGTTTTTT. Translating it yields CASRNTGPNEKLFF.

Ten or more counts support this clonotype. The chain uses TRBV12-3 or TRBV12-4 and TRBJ1-2; D not resolved. The V end was cut by 5 bases, the J end by 7 bases, with 11 bases between. The CDR3 is 12 amino acids. CDR3 nucleotide sequence: TGTGCCAGCAGTGTGAGCCCGCGTGGCTACACCTTC. Residues: CASSVSPRGYTF.

With respect to this clonotype: At one end, the junction sequence differs from germline, possibly due to a read error. The chain recombines TRBV10-1 with TRBJ1-5; tentatively, D is TRBD1 (6 bases). Germline V gene data show CDR1 as WNHNN and CDR2 as SYGVQD (reference sequence). The CDR3 spans 14 residues. For the CDR3, the DNA is TGCGTCAGCAGTGAGGGCAGGGGTGGTCAGCCCCAGCATTTT. This gives the protein CVSSEGRGGQPQHF.

Note on this clonotype: One end of the junction varies from germline; a read error may be responsible. The chain recombines TRBV19 with TRBJ2-7, with D perhaps matching TRBD1 (5 bases). This CDR3 spans 13 amino acids. Per germline, CDR1 LNHDA and CDR2 SQIVND (reference sequence). The CDR3 coding sequence is TGTGCCAGTAGTTTCCTTGGGCAGGGCGAGCAGTCCTTC. This codes for CASSFLGQGEQSF.

The gene calls are TRBV27 and TRBJ1-2; D gene uncertain. The CDR3 extends over 16 amino acids. Germline CDR1 is MNHEY and CDR2 is SMNVEV (reference sequence). Trimming shortened V by 4 bases and J by 4 bases, and 19 bases separated the two germline ends. In DNA form, the CDR3 reads TGTGCCAGCAGTTCCGCTCTTGAGGCCGTCGGCTATGGCTACACCTTC. Translating gives CASSSALEAVGYGYTF.

The genes are TRBV7-9 and TRBJ2-3; 10 positions agree with TRBD2. The germline CDR1 and CDR2 sequences are SEHNR and FQNEAQ (reference sequence). CDR3 length: 17 amino acids. Trimming at V came to 1 base and at J to 1 base, leaving 5 bases not matched to a gene. CDR3 protein: CASSLVALAGGTDTQYF. In DNA form, the CDR3 reads TGTGCCAGCAGCTTAGTTGCGCTAGCGGGGGGCACAGATACGCAGTATTTT.

The chain recombines TRBV12-3 or TRBV12-4 with TRBJ2-1, with 16 bases aligning to TRBD2. Trimming removed 5 bases from V and 7 bases from J; junction bases left unmatched: 8. CDR3 length equals 17 residues. CDR3 loop: CASSGLGLAGGLNEQFF. The CDR3, as DNA: TGTGCCAGCAGTGGCCTGGGACTAGCGGGGGGGCTTAATGAGCAGTTCTTC.

This clonotype was found once. This chain connects TRBV10-2 to TRBJ2-7; maybe TRBD1 (5 bases). The germline V and J ends were trimmed by 4 bases and 7 bases, with 11 bases remaining between them. This CDR3 spans 12 amino acids. CDR1 and CDR2 from the germline V gene are WSHSY and SAAADI. This chain's CDR3 is CASSGGAGEQYF. CDR3 DNA sequence: TGCGCCAGCAGTGGTGGGGCAGGGGAGCAGTACTTC.

This clonotype came up many times. The rearrangement joins TRBV12-3 or TRBV12-4 to TRBJ2-7; 11 bases align to TRBD1. The length of the CDR3 is 14 residues. Trimming removed 5 bases from V and 6 bases from J; junction bases left unmatched: 6. The CDR3 loop reads CASSIGTGGAEQYF. The CDR3 coding sequence is TGTGCCAGCAGTATCGGGACAGGGGGGGCCGAGCAGTACTTC.

This clonotype appeared a few times. The chain is built from TRBV10-3 and TRBJ1-6; D perhaps matches TRBD1 (6 bases). CDR3 length: 14 amino acids. In germline, CDR1 is ENHRY, CDR2 SYGVKD. The V and J ends lost 7 bases and 4 bases respectively, with 11 bases between them. As DNA, the CDR3 is TGTGCCATCAAGTCGACAGGTTATAATTCACCCCTCCACTTT. Protein product: CAIKSTGYNSPLHF.

This clonotype was recorded many times. The V and J genes are TRBV29-1 and TRBJ2-5; D may be TRBD2 (5 bases). The length of the CDR3 is 13 residues. Deletions cut 3 bases from V and 3 bases from J, with 11 bases between. Germline CDR1 SQVTM, CDR2 ANQGSEA. CDR3 sequence: CSVDEGLEETQYF. In DNA form, the CDR3 reads TGCAGCGTTGACGAGGGTCTTGAAGAGACCCAGTACTTC.

In this sample, this clonotype turned up many times. The chain joins TRBV7-9 to TRBJ2-5; 11 nucleotides line up with TRBD2. V lost 1 base and J lost 0; bases outside the gene matches: 4. The germline V gene encodes CDR1 SEHNR and CDR2 FQNEAQ (reference sequence). The CDR3 is 17 amino acids. The CDR3: CASSLVLAGGNQETQYF. The CDR3 region has the DNA TGTGCCAGCAGCTTAGTTCTAGCGGGGGGAAACCAAGAGACCCAGTACTTC.

The chain uses TRBV5-4 and TRBJ2-7, with 10 positions matching TRBD1. The J segment lost 6 bases and the V segment lost 2 bases, leaving 14 bases of the junction unmatched. The CDR3 consists of 17 residues. Germline CDR1 reads SGHNT; CDR2 reads YYREEE (reference sequence). CDR3 residues: CASSFLGTGEILGEQYF. For the CDR3, the DNA is TGTGCCAGCAGCTTTTTAGGGACAGGGGAAATTTTAGGCGAGCAGTACTTC.